This TCR beta chain emerged from a study of PD-L1 blockade in urothelial cancer. Repertoires were generated with immunoSEQ multiplex PCR, while TCRdb's copy carries only in-frame clones and drops some. The sample yields fewer than 60,000 clones, about 88% seen once. Sample time point: pretreatment peripheral blood. This CDR3 spans 15 amino acids. Germline V gene data show CDR1 as LNHDA and CDR2 as SQIVND (reference sequence). The germline V and J ends were trimmed by 1 base and 5 bases, with 14 bases remaining between them. The chain combines TRBV19 with TRBJ1-2, with D perhaps matching TRBD1 (6 bases). This clonotype originated in a man aged 65 to 85 with urothelial cancer. The sequencing used PBMCs, collected around atezolizumab (anti-PD-L1) treatment. For the CDR3, the DNA is TGTGCCAGTAGTATAGGTCTTGGACAGTCATATGGCTACACCTTC. The encoded protein is CASSIGLGQSYGYTF.